This entry lists 8 T cell receptor beta chains sequenced from one sample in a study of vaccination effects on CD4 cells after COVID-19. For these receptors, no antigen is known. Viral peptide pools were used in the ViraFEST assay to expand antigen-specific CD4+ T cells, and sequencing came afterward. Culture proceeded for 10 days, and CD4+ T cells were then isolated. BNT162b2 vaccine or mRNA-1273 vaccine was given to participants in two doses. Data came from immunoSEQ multiplex PCR; TCRdb stores just in-frame clones and leaves some out. Of about 32,000 clones in the sample, under 75% were seen once. The sequencing used CD4+ T cells from PBMCs cultured with HCoV-229E spike peptides, collected after COVID-19 vaccination. The receptor source for this set is a human donor who received a COVID-19 vaccine.

V usage is TRBV2 and J usage is TRBJ2-3, with D possibly being TRBD1 (7 bases). The ends were cut back, 6 bases at V and 0 bases at J, with 10 bases in the middle. The length of the CDR3 is 14 residues. Germline V CDR1 and CDR2: SNHLY, FYNNEI. CDR3 DNA: TGTGCCAGCAGGGCGGGACAGAGCACAGATACGCAGTATTTT. Translated: CASRAGQSTDTQYF.

V is TRBV25-1 and J is TRBJ1-3; unclear D gene. The germline CDR1 and CDR2 sequences are MGHDK and SYGVNS. V was clipped by 5 bases and J by 4 bases, with 9 bases between them. The CDR3 extends over 13 amino acids. DNA for the CDR3: TGTGCCAGCAGTTGGGTAGGCGGAAACACCATATATTTT. Protein: CASSWVGGNTIYF. The full variable domain, its missing parts supplied by reference TRBV25-1 and TRBJ1-3, is EADIYQTPRYLVIGTGKKITLECSQTMGHDKMYWYQQDPGMELHLIHYSYGVNSTEKGDLSSESTVSRIRTEHFPLTLESARPSHTSQYLCASSWVGGNTIYFGEGSWLTVV.

A single count supports this clone. The junction does not match germline at one end; this may be a read error. CDR3 nucleotides: TGTGCCAGCAGTCCCCGGGACAGGGGGCCGCACTTC. Translating gives CASSPRDRGPHF. The V and J genes are TRBV12-3 or TRBV12-4 and TRBJ2-7, with 12 bases fitting TRBD1. The CDR3 extends over 12 amino acids.

The chain links TRBV6-5 to TRBJ2-1; D gene ambiguous. Germline CDR1 reads MNHEY; CDR2 reads SVGAGI. The CDR3 length is 15 residues. V lost 0 bases to trimming and J lost 5 bases, with 11 bases between them. The CDR3 DNA sequence: TGTGCCAGCAGTTACTCGAGTATCTTGGACAATGAGCAGTTCTTC. Translated, it gives CASSYSSILDNEQFF.

The chain joins TRBV7-9 to TRBJ2-7; TRBD1 matches at 7 bases. Trimming removed 5 bases from V and 5 bases from J; junction bases left unmatched: 15. Germline V CDR1 and CDR2: SEHNR, FQNEAQ (reference sequence). The CDR3 contains 16 residues. The CDR3 is CASSARQGVHSHEQYF. The CDR3 coding sequence is TGTGCCAGCAGCGCCCGGCAGGGGGTTCATAGCCACGAGCAGTACTTC.

The genes are TRBV11-1 and TRBJ2-7, with 7 nucleotides matching TRBD1. The CDR3 extends over 15 amino acids. Trimming cost V 1 base and J 3 bases; bases outside gene matches: 6. Looked up from germline, CDR1 is SGHAT and CDR2 is FQDESV (reference sequence). The CDR3 sequence is CASSLDPGQNYEQYF. CDR3 nucleotides: TGTGCCAGCAGCTTAGATCCGGGACAGAACTACGAGCAGTACTTC.

A few counts support this clone. The rearrangement uses TRBV20-1 and TRBJ2-1, with TRBD2 identical over 14 bases. CDR1 is DFQATT and CDR2 is SNEGSKA in the germline V gene (reference sequence). J gave up 6 bases and V 3 bases, and 7 bases lay outside the gene matches. The CDR3 spans 16 residues. CDR3 nucleotides: TGCAGTGCTAGTAAAGGGACTAGCGGGAGTTTCAATGAGCAGTTCTTC. This codes for CSASKGTSGSFNEQFF.

This chain links TRBV25-1 with TRBJ1-1; 9 nucleotides align to TRBD1. Germline V gives CDR1 MGHDK, CDR2 SYGVNS. V gave up 2 bases and J gave up 6 bases; unmatched junction bases: 4. The CDR3 consists of 14 residues. The CDR3 sequence: CASSEEDRGAEAFF. CDR3 DNA sequence: TGTGCCAGCAGTGAAGAGGACAGGGGTGCTGAAGCTTTCTTT.